These 21 T cell receptor beta chains share one sample of origin, sequenced in a study of cytomegalovirus exposure and HLA in healthy donors. The primer mix had 60 Vbeta and 13 Jbeta primers. Only in-frame clones appear in the TCRdb table, and some are missing; sequencing was by immunoSEQ multiplex PCR. The table lists some 150,000 clones, about 79% of them singletons. The sequenced sample was PBMCs. These receptors originate from a male donor in good health and CMV-seronegative.

The chain links TRBV28 to TRBJ1-1; D not certain. The V and J ends lost 3 bases and 0 bases respectively, with 5 bases between them. This CDR3 spans 13 amino acids. Germline V gene sequence: CDR1 MDHEN, CDR2 SYDVKM. Written as DNA, the CDR3 is TGTGCCAGCAGTTTCCAGGTGAACACTGAAGCTTTCTTT. Translating gives CASSFQVNTEAFF. Full variable domain (outside the CDR3, taken from reference TRBV28 and TRBJ1-1): DVKVTQSSRYLVKRTGEKVFLECVQDMDHENMFWYRQDPGLGLRLIYFSYDVKMKEKGDIPEGYSVSREKKERFSLILESASTNQTSMYLCASSFQVNTEAFFGQGTRLTVV.

The rearrangement joins TRBV7-2 to TRBJ1-2, with a weak D call TRBD1 (6 bases). Germline V gene data show CDR1 as SGHTA and CDR2 as FQGNSA. This CDR3 has 13 amino acids. Trimming took 0 bases from V and 8 from J, leaving 10 bases between them. The CDR3 coding sequence is TGTGCCAGCAGCTTAGCGGCAGGGGAGGGCTACACCTTC. Residues: CASSLAAGEGYTF.

A single count supports this clone. This chain uses TRBV29-1 with TRBJ2-3, with TRBD1 as a possible D gene (6 bases). In germline, CDR1 is SQVTM, CDR2 ANQGSEA. CDR3 size: 15 residues. V was clipped by 8 bases and J by 10 bases, with 28 bases between them. The CDR3 is CSQLRVTGDLGAQYF. CDR3 nucleotides: TGCAGCCAACTTAGGGTGACAGGCGACTTAGGGGCGCAGTATTTT.

A single count supports this clone. The V gene is TRBV27, the J gene TRBJ1-4; possibly TRBD1 for D (5 bases). CDR3 size: 18 residues. Germline CDR1 MNHEY, CDR2 SMNVEV (reference sequence). The V and J ends lost 5 bases and 5 bases respectively, with 24 bases between them. CDR3 DNA: TGTGCCAGCAGTCCCTCCGTGGTGACCAGGGAAGGGAATGAAAAACTGTTTTTT. This gives the protein CASSPSVVTREGNEKLFF.

The chain combines TRBV5-1 with TRBJ1-2, with 8 bases matching TRBD1. The trim removed 0 bases at V and 7 bases at J, leaving 5 bases unmatched. Germline assignment: CDR1 SGHRS and CDR2 YFSETQ. This CDR3 comprises 14 residues. The CDR3 sequence is CASSLGQGAVGYTF. CDR3 nucleotide sequence: TGCGCCAGCAGCTTGGGGCAGGGGGCGGTTGGCTACACCTTC.

The chain employs TRBV9 and TRBJ2-7, with a weak D call TRBD1 (5 bases). Trimming took off 3 bases at V and 7 bases at J, with 23 bases between the two ends. Germline-derived CDR1 and CDR2 are SGDLS and YYNGEE. The CDR3 length is 16 residues. The CDR3: CASSETVGANRGEQYF. Written as DNA, the CDR3 is TGTGCCAGCAGCGAGACAGTGGGCGCGAATAGGGGAGAGCAGTACTTC.

This chain uses TRBV2 with TRBJ1-4; D gene unclear. V dropped 5 bases and J dropped 6 bases, with 4 bases sitting between them. The germline V gene encodes CDR1 SNHLY and CDR2 FYNNEI. This CDR3 comprises 11 residues. CDR3 DNA: TGTGCCAGCAGTACTGATGAAAAACTGTTTTTT. Its translation is CASSTDEKLFF.

The chain couples TRBV19 to TRBJ1-3; 9 bases agree with TRBD1. This CDR3 spans 15 amino acids. CDR1 LNHDA and CDR2 SQIVND come from the germline V gene (reference sequence). With 4 bases clipped from V and 0 bases from J, the junction kept 1 base outside the gene matches. The CDR3 DNA reads as TGTGCCAGTAGTACGGACAGGGGCTCTGGAAACACCATATATTTT. This translates into CASSTDRGSGNTIYF.

The rearrangement uses TRBV9 and TRBJ2-1; TRBD2 matches 8 bases. With 0 bases clipped from V and 5 bases from J, the junction kept 4 bases outside the gene matches. The CDR3 loop spans 15 amino acids. Germline loops: CDR1 SGDLS, CDR2 YYNGEE. The CDR3 reads CASSVAGGGHNEQFF. The CDR3 DNA reads as TGTGCCAGCAGCGTAGCCGGGGGGGGGCACAATGAGCAGTTCTTC.

In its sample, this clone was seen a few times. This sequence joins TRBV29-1 and TRBJ2-3, with TRBD2 matching over 12 bases. Trimming at V came to 7 bases and at J to 3 bases, leaving 8 bases not matched to a gene. CDR1 is SQVTM, CDR2 ANQGSEA, per germline. The CDR3 loop spans 15 amino acids. CDR3 DNA: TGCAGCGCCGAAGGGCTAGCGGGGGGGACAGATACGCAGTATTTT. Protein product: CSAEGLAGGTDTQYF.

The genes are TRBV7-2 and TRBJ1-2, with 8 nucleotides matching TRBD1. With 0 bases clipped from V and 8 bases from J, the junction kept 14 bases outside the gene matches. The CDR3 length is 17 residues. From germline, CDR1 is SGHTA and CDR2 FQGNSA. The CDR3 is CASSLAQFSQGAQGYTF. The CDR3 DNA reads as TGTGCCAGCAGCTTAGCGCAATTCAGCCAGGGGGCTCAGGGCTACACCTTC.

The genes are TRBV7-9 and TRBJ2-5; D perhaps matches TRBD1 (6 bases). This CDR3 has 14 residues. The germline V gene encodes CDR1 SEHNR and CDR2 FQNEAQ (reference sequence). Trimming took off 4 bases at V and 2 bases at J, with 11 bases between the two ends. CDR3 coding DNA: TGTGCCAGCAGCTCGGACAGATTACAAGAGACCCAGTACTTC. It translates to CASSSDRLQETQYF.

This clone was seen a single time. The chain has TRBV6-5 and TRBJ1-1, with 8 bases aligning to TRBD1. Per germline, CDR1 MNHEY and CDR2 SVGAGI. The ends lost 2 bases at V and 2 bases at J; junction bases unmatched: 4. The CDR3 has 15 amino acids. The CDR3, as DNA: TGTGCCAGCAGTTACCCCGGACAGGGAAACACTGAAGCTTTCTTT. It yields the protein CASSYPGQGNTEAFF.

This clone has only one observation. V and J are TRBV11-2 and TRBJ2-1, with D maybe TRBD1 (6 bases). Germline V gives CDR1 SGHAT, CDR2 FQNNGV. The length of the CDR3 is 15 residues. Trimming cost V 1 base and J 2 bases, with 9 bases left between them. In DNA, the CDR3 is TGTGCCAGCAGCTTAGGTCGGACAGCCTACAATGAGCAGTTCTTC. This translates into CASSLGRTAYNEQFF.

This clone came up a few times. This sequence joins TRBV19 and TRBJ1-1; 7 nucleotides align to TRBD1. V lost 7 bases and J lost 5; bases outside the gene matches: 10. The V gene's germline CDR1 is LNHDA and CDR2 SQIVND (reference sequence). The CDR3 consists of 14 residues. This CDR3 is CASISRGYGTEAFF. CDR3 coding DNA: TGTGCCAGTATCAGCAGGGGGTACGGGACTGAAGCTTTCTTT.

This clone was counted once. The rearrangement uses TRBV7-9 and TRBJ2-3; TRBD2 matches 11 bases. From germline, CDR1 is SEHNR and CDR2 FQNEAQ (reference sequence). This CDR3 region has 14 residues. Trimming removed 5 bases from V and 7 bases from J; junction bases left unmatched: 5. In DNA form, the CDR3 reads TGTGCCAGCAGCCCGACTAGCGGGGCCTATACGCAGTATTTT. It translates to CASSPTSGAYTQYF.

This sequence joins TRBV2 and TRBJ2-4; 8 positions agree with TRBD1. V trimming: 6 bases; J trimming: 0 bases; junction bases outside the gene matches: 4. Germline V gives CDR1 SNHLY, CDR2 FYNNEI. The CDR3 spans 15 residues. CDR3 in amino acids: CASRGDRLAKNIQYF. DNA of the CDR3: TGTGCCAGCAGGGGGGACAGGTTAGCCAAAAACATTCAGTACTTC.

The CDR3 is CASSSSAYSNQPQHF. Written as DNA, the CDR3 is TGTGCCAGTAGTAGTTCAGCGTATAGCAATCAGCCCCAGCATTTT. The chain uses TRBV19 and TRBJ1-5; the D is unclear. This CDR3 has 15 amino acids. Deletions cut 4 bases from V and 0 bases from J, with 10 bases between. Per germline, CDR1 LNHDA and CDR2 SQIVND (reference sequence).

This chain links TRBV5-1 with TRBJ1-1; 8 positions agree with TRBD1. V shed 4 bases, J shed 2 bases, and the junction held 4 bases outside the gene matches. Per germline, CDR1 SGHRS and CDR2 YFSETQ. CDR3 size: 14 residues. CDR3 in DNA: TGCGCCAGCAGCGGGGACAGGCTAAACACTGAAGCTTTCTTT. It codes for CASSGDRLNTEAFF. Together with reference TRBV5-1 and TRBJ1-1, the CDR3 gives the full variable domain: KAGVTQTPRYLIKTRGQQVTLSCSPISGHRSVSWYQQTPGQGLQFLFEYFSETQRNKGNFPGRFSGRQFSNSRSEMNVSTLELGDSALYLCASSGDRLNTEAFFGQGTRLTVV.

Regarding this clone: The junction does not match germline at one end; this may be a read error. This chain connects TRBV7-9 to TRBJ1-2; D is unresolved. Germline V gene lookup returns CDR1 SEHNR and CDR2 FQNEAQ (reference sequence). This CDR3 contains 13 residues. CDR3 sequence reads: CSSSFGSNYGYTF. Here the CDR3 DNA reads TGTTCCAGCAGCTTTGGGAGTAACTATGGCTACACCTTC.

The V call is TRBV4-1, the J call TRBJ2-2; D perhaps matches TRBD1 (5 bases). CDR3 length: 16 amino acids. V was pared by 1 base and J by 2 bases, with 11 bases between. From germline, CDR1 is MGHRA and CDR2 YSYEKL. CDR3 in DNA: TGCGCCAGCAGCCAAGCCTGGGGCGGAAACACCGGGGAGCTGTTTTTT. It yields the protein CASSQAWGGNTGELFF.